These T cell receptor beta chains were read from a single sample in a study of response to subunit inactivated influenza vaccine. TCRdb re-derived calls from the RT-PCR reads in MiXCR, one entry per CDR3 protein. The table shows hundreds of thousands of distinct CDR3 sequences, with approximately 13% occurring only once. Material: PBMCs from blood, obtained roughly 15 days before vaccination. All receptors come from a man aged 45 to 65 who received an inactivated influenza vaccine. Each CDR3 is given with its conserved first and last residue. A D gene is named only where the DNA matches it firmly. Rows may omit the clone size; those that give it use once, few, many or a size class.

d_call j_call clone_size v_call cdr3_nt cdr3_aa
- TRBJ1-2 - TRBV20-1 TGCAGTGCTAGTCGCCTTAAGGGCACCTCCTATGGCTACACCTTC CSASRLKGTSYGYTF
- TRBJ2-1 - TRBV28 TGTGCCAGCACCGCGAAACTCGTAACTAGCTACTACAATGAGCAGTTCTTC CASTAKLVTSYYNEQFF
TRBD1 TRBJ1-2 many TRBV12-3/TRBV12-4 TGTGCCAGCAGCTTCGGACAGGGTGATGGCTACACCTTC CASSFGQGDGYTF
TRBD2 TRBJ2-5 - TRBV20-1 TGCAGTGCTACTGTTCTAGCGGTCCAAGAGACCCAGTACTTC CSATVLAVQETQYF
TRBD1 TRBJ2-7 few TRBV10-3 TGTGCCACCCGGGACAGGTTCGACGAGCAGTACTTC CATRDRFDEQYF
TRBD2 TRBJ2-3 - TRBV5-1 TGCGCCAGCAGCTTAGGGCCCGGACTAGCTTCACGAGGAGATACGCAGTATTTT CASSLGPGLASRGDTQYF
TRBD2 TRBJ2-1 - TRBV20-1 TGCAGTGCTTCAACCGGGACTAGGTCTATTGGTGAGCAGTTCTTC CSASTGTRSIGEQFF
TRBD2 TRBJ2-1 - TRBV10-3 TGTGCCATCAGTGTTCGGGGGGGATACAATGAGCAGTTCTTC CAISVRGGYNEQFF
- TRBJ1-5 few TRBV4-1 TGCGCCAGCAGCCAGGCTCAAATCCGGAGCAATCAGCCCCAGCATTTT CASSQAQIRSNQPQHF
TRBD1 TRBJ2-1 - TRBV9 TGTGCCAGCAGCAACCGGGACAGGGTCAATGAGCAGTTCTTC CASSNRDRVNEQFF
- TRBJ1-1 - TRBV12-3/TRBV12-4 TGTGCCAGCAGTTCCTGGGGGGCAGGAAACACTGAAGCTTTCTTT CASSSWGAGNTEAFF
- TRBJ1-1 - TRBV4-1 TGCGCCAGCAGTACGAGGCCGTGGGCAAGCACTGAAGCTTTCTTT CASSTRPWASTEAFF
- TRBJ1-2 - TRBV3-1 TGTGCCAGCAGCTCGACAGTTAACTATGGCTACACCTTC CASSSTVNYGYTF
TRBD2 TRBJ2-5 - TRBV4-2 TGTGCCAGCAGCCAAGATCCTAGCGGGAGATCCCCAGAGACCCAGTACTTC CASSQDPSGRSPETQYF
- TRBJ2-7 few TRBV29-1 TGCAGCGTCGCTACAGGGTTCGAGCAGTACTTC CSVATGFEQYF
TRBD2 TRBJ2-1 - TRBV4-1 TGCGCCAGCAAGGTGACTAGCGGGAGCTACAATGAGCAGTTCTTC CASKVTSGSYNEQFF